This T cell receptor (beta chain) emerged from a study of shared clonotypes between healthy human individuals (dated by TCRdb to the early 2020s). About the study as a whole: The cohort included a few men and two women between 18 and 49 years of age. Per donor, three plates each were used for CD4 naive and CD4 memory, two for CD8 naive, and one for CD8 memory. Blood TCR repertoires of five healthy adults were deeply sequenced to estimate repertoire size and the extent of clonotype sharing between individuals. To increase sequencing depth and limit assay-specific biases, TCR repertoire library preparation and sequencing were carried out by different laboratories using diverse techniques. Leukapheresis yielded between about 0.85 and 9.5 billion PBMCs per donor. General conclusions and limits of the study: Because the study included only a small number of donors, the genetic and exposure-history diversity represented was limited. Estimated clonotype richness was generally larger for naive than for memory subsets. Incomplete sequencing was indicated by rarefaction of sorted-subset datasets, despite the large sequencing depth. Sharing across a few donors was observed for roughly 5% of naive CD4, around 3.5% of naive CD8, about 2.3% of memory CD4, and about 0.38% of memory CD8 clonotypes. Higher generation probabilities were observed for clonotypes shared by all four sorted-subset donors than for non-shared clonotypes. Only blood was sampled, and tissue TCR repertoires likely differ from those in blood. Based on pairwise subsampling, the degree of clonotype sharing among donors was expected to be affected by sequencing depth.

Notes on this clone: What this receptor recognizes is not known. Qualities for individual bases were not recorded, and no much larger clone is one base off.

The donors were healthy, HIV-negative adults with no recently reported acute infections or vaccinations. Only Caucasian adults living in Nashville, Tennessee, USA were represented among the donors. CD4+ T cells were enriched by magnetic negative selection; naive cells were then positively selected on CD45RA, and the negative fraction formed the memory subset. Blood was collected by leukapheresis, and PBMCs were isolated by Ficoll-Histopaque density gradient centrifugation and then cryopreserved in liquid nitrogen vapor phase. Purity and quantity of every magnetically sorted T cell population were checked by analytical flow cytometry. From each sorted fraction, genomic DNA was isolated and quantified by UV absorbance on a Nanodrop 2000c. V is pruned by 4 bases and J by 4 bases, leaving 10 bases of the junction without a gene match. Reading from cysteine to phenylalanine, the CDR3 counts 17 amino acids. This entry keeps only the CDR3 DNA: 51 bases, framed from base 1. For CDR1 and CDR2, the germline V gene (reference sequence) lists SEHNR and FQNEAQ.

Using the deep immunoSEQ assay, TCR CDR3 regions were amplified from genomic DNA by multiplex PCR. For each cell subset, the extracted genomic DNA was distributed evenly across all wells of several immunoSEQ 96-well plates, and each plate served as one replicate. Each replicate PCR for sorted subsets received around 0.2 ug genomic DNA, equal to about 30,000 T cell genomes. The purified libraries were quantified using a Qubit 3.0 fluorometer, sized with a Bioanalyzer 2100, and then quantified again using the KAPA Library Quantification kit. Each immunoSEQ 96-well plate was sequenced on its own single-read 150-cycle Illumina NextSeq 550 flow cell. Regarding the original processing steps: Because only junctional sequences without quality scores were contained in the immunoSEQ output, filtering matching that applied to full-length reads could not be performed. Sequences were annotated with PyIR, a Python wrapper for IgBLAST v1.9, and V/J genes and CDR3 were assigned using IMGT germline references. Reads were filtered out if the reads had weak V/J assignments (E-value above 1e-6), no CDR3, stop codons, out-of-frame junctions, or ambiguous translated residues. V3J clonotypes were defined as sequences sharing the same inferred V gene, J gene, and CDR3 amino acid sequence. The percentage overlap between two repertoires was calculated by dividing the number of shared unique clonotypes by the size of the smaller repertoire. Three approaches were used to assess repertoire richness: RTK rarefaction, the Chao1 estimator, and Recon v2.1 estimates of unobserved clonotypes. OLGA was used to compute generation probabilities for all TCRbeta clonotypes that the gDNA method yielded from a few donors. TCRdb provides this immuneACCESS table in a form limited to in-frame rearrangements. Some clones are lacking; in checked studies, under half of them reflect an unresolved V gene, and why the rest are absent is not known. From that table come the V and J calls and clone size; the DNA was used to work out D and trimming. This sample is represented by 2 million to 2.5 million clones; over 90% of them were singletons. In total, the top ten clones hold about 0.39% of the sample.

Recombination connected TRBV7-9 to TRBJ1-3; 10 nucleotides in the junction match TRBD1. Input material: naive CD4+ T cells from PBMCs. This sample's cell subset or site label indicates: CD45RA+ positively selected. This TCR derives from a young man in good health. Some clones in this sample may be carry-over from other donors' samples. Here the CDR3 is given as CASSSRAGTGDGNTIYF. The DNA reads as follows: TGTGCCAGCAGCTCCCGCGCCGGGACAGGGGACGGAAACACCATATATTTT.